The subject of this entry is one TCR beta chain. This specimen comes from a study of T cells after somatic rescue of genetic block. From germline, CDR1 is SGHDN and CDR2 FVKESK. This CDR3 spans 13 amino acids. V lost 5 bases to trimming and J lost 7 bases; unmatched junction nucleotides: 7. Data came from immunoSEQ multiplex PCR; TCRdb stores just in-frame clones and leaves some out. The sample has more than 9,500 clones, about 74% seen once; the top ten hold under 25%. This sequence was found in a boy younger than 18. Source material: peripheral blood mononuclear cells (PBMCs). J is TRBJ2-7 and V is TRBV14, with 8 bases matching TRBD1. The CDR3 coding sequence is TGTGCCAGCAGCTGGCAGGGGGCGGGTGAGCAGTACTTC. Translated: CASSWQGAGEQYF.